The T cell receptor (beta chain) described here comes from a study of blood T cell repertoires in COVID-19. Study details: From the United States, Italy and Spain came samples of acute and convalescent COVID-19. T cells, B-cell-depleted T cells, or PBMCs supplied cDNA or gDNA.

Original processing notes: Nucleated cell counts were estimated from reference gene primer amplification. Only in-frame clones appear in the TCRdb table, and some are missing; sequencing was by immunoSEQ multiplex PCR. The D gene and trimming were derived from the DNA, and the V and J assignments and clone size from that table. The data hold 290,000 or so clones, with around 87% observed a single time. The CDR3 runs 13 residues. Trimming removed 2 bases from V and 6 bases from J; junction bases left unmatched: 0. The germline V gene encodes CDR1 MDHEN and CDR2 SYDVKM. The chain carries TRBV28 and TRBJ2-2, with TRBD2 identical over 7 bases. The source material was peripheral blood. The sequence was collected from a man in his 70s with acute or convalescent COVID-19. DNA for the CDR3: TGTGCCAGCAGTTTAGCGGGAGCCGGGGAGCTGTTTTTT. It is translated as CASSLAGAGELFF.